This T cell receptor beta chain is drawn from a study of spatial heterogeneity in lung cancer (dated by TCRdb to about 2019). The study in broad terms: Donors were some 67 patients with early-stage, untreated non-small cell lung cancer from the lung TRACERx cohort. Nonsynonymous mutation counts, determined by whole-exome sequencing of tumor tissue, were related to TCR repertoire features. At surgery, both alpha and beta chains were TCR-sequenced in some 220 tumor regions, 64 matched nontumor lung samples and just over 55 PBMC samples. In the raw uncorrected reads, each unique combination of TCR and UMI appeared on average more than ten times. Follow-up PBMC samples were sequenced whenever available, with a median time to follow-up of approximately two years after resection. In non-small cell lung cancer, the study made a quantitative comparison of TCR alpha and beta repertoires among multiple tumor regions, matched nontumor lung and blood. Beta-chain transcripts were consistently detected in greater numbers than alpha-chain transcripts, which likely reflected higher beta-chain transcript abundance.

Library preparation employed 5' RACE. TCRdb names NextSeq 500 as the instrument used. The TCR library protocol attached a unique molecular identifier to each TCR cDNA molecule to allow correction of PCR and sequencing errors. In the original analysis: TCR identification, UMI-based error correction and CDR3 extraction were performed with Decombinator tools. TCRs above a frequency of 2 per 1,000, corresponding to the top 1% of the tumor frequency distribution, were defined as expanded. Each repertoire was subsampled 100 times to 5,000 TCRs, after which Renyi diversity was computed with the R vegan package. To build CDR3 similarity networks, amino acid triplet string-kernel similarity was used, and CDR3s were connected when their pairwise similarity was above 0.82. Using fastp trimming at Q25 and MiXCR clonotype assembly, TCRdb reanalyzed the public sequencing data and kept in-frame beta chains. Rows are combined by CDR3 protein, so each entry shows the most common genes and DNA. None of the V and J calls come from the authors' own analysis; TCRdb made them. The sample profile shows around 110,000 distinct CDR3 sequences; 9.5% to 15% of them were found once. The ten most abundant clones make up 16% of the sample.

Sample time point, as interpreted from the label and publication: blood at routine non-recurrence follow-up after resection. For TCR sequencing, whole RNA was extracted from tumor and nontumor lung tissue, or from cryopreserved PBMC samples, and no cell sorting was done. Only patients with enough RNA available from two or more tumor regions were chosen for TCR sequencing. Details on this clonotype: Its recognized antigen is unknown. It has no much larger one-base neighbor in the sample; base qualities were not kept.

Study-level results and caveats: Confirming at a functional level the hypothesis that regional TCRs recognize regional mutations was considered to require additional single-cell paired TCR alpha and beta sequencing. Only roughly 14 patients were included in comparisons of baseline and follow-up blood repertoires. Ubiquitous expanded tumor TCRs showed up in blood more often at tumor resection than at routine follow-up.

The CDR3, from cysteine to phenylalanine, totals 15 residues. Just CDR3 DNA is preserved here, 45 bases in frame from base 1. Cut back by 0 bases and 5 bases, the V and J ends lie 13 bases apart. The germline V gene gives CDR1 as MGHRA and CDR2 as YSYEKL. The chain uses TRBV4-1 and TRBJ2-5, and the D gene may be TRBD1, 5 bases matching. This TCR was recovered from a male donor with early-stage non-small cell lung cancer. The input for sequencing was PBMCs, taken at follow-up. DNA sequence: TGCGCCAGCAGCCAAGATGAAGGGGTTCAGGAGACCCAGTACTTC. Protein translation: CASSQDEGVQETQYF.